This T cell receptor beta chain was recorded in a study of T cell responses to AZD1222 COVID-19 vaccine. As to this clone: Antigen: not known.

This CDR3 is 12 amino acids long. Trimming pared 4 bases from V and 10 bases from J, leaving 11 bases between. CDR1 and CDR2 (germline): SGHDN, FVKESK. Points from the study as a whole: At baseline, seropositivity was found in only a handful of AZD1222 recipients. Spike-specific TCR breadth and depth rose after two AZD1222 doses. CD4 TCRs covered the whole spike, strongest at regions 160-218 and 743-854.

Here immunoSEQ multiplex PCR was the method, and the copy in TCRdb shows in-frame clones only, minus some. The sample has 180,000 or so clones; roughly 94% are singletons. This specimen was peripheral blood, taken on day 0 of AZD1222 vaccination. The J gene is TRBJ2-1, the V gene TRBV14, with D tentatively TRBD2 (5 bases). The clonotype originates from an adult in good health. The CDR3 bases are TGTGCCAGCAGCCTTATATCGGGGGAGCAGTTCTTC. It encodes CASSLISGEQFF.